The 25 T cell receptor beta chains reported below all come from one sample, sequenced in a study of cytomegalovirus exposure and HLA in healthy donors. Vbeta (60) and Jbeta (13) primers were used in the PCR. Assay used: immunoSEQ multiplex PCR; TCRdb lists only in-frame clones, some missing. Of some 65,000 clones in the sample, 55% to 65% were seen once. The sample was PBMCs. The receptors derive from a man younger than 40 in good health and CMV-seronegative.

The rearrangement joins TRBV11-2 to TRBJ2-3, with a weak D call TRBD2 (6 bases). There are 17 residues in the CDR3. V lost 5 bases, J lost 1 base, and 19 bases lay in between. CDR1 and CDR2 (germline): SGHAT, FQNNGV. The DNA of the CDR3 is TGTGCCAGCAGCCCGGGGAGCGGGCCCCCGGGCACAGATACGCAGTATTTT. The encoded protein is CASSPGSGPPGTDTQYF.

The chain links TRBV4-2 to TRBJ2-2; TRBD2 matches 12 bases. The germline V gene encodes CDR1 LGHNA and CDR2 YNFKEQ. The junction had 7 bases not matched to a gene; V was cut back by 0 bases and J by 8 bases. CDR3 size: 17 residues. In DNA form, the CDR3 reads TGTGCCAGCAGCCAAGAAACCCTAGCGGGGGGGGAGGGGGAGCTGTTTTTT. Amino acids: CASSQETLAGGEGELFF.

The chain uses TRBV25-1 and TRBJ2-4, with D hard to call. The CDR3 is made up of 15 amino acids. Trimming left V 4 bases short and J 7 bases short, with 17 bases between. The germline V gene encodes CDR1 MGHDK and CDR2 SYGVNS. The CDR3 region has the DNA TGTGCCAGCAGTGCGGATTCGAGGCCGCCCAACATTCAGTACTTC. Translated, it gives CASSADSRPPNIQYF.

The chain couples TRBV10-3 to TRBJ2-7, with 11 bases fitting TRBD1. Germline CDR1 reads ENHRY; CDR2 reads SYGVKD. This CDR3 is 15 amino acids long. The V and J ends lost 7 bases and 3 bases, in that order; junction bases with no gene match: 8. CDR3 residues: CAINNPGTGGYEQYF. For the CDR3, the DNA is TGTGCCATCAATAACCCTGGGACAGGGGGCTACGAGCAGTACTTC.

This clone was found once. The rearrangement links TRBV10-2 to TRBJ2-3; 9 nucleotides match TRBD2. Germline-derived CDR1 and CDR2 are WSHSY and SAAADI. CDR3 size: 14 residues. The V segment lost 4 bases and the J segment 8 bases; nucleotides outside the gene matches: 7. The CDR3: CASSVAGGGATQYF. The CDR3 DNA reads TGCGCCAGCAGTGTTGCGGGGGGGGGCGCTACGCAGTATTTT.

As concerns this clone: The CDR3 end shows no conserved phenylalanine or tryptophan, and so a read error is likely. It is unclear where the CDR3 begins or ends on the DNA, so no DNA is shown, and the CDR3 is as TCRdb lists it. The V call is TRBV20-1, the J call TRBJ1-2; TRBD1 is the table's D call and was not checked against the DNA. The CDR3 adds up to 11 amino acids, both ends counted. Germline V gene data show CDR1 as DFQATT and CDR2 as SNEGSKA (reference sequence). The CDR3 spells CSAERDRRQSI.

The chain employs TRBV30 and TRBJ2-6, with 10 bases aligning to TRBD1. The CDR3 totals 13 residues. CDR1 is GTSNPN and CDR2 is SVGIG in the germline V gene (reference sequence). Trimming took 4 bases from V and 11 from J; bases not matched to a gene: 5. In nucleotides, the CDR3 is TGTGCCTGGAAGGACAGGGGGAGCGACGTCCTGACTTTC. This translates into CAWKDRGSDVLTF.

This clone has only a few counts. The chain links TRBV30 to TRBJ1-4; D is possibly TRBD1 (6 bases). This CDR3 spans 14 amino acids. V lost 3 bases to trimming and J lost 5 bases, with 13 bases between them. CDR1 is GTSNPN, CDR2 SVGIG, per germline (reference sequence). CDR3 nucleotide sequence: TGTGCCTGGAGAAAACAGGGTAGCAATGAAAAACTGTTTTTT. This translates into CAWRKQGSNEKLFF. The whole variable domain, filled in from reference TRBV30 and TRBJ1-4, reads SQTIHQWPATLVQPVGSPLSLECTVEGTSNPNLYWYRQAAGRGLQLLFYSVGIGQISSEVPQNLSASRPQDRQFILSSKKLLLSDSGFYLCAWRKQGSNEKLFFGSGTQLSVL.

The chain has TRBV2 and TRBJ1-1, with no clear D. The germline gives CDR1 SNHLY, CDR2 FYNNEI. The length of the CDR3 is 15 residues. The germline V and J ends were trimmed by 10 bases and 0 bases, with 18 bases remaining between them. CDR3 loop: CATLSWRGLNTEAFF. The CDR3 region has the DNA TGTGCCACGCTCAGTTGGCGGGGTTTGAACACTGAAGCTTTCTTT.

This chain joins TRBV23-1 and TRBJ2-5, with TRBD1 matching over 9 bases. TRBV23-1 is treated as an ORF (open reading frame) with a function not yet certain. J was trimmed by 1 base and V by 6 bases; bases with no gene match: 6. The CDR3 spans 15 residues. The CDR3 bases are TGCGCCAGCAGCCCACGACAGGGGGTCCAAGAGACCCAGTACTTC. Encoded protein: CASSPRQGVQETQYF.

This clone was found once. CDR3 in amino acids: CASSPQGPTNEKLFF. As DNA, the CDR3 is TGTGCCAGCAGCCCACAGGGCCCAACTAATGAAAAACTGTTTTTT. The chain links TRBV7-2 to TRBJ1-4; TRBD1 might be the D (6 bases). The V and J ends lost 5 bases and 0 bases respectively, with 10 bases between them. CDR1 SGHTA and CDR2 FQGNSA come from the germline V gene. This CDR3 region has 15 residues. Using reference TRBV7-2 and TRBJ1-4 for the parts outside the CDR3, the full variable domain is GAGVSQSPSNKVTEKGKDVELRCDPISGHTALYWYRQSLGQGLEFLIYFQGNSAPDKSGLPSDRFSAERTGGSVSTLTIQRTQQEDSAVYLCASSPQGPTNEKLFFGSGTQLSVL.

CDR3 nucleotides: TGCGCCAGCAGCTTGCAGGGCTTAAACGAGCAGTACTTC. Translation gives CASSLQGLNEQYF. The J gene is TRBJ2-7, the V gene TRBV5-1; D may be TRBD1 (5 bases). Germline loops: CDR1 SGHRS, CDR2 YFSETQ. This CDR3 contains 13 residues. Trimming cost V 1 base and J 5 bases, with 10 bases left between them.

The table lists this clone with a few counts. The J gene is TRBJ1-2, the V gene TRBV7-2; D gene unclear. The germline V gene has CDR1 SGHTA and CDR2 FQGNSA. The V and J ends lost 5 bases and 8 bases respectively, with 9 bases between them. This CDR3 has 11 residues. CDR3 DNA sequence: TGTGCCAGCAGCCCTTCGGAGGGCTACACCTTC. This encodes CASSPSEGYTF.

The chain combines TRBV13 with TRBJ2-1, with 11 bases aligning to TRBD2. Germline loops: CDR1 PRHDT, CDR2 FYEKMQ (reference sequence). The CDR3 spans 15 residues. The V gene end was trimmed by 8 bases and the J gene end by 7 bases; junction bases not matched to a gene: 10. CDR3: CASSISGGALNEQFF. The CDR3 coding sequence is TGTGCCAGCTCCATTAGCGGGGGGGCCCTTAATGAGCAGTTCTTC.

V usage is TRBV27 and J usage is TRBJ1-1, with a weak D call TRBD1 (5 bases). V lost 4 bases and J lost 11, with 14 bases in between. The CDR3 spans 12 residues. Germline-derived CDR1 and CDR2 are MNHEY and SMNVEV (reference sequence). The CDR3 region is CASSWGSGAAFF. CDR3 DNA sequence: TGTGCCAGCAGTTGGGGTTCTGGGGCCGCTTTCTTT.

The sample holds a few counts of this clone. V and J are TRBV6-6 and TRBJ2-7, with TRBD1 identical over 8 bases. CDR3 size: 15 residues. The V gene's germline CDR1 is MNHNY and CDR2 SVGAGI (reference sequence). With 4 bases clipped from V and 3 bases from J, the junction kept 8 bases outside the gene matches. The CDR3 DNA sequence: TGTGCCAGCAGTTCCCGGGACAGGATAGACTACGAGCAGTACTTC. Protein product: CASSSRDRIDYEQYF.

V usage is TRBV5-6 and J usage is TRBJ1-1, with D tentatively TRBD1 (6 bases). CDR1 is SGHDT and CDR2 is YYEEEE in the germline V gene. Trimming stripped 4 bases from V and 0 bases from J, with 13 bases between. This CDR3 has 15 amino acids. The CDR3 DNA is TGTGCCAGCAGCCATGAGGGACAAGTGAACACTGAAGCTTTCTTT. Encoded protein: CASSHEGQVNTEAFF.

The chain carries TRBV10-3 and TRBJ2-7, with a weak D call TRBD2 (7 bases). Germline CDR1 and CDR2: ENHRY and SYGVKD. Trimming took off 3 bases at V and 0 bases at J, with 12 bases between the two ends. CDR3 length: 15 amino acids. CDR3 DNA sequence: TGTGCCATCAGTGACGCGGGGGCTCACTCCTACGAGCAGTACTTC. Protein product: CAISDAGAHSYEQYF.

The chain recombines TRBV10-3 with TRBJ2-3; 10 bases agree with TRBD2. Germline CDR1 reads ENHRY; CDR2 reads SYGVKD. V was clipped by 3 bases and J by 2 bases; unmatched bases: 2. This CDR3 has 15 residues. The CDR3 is CAISEGLAATDTQYF. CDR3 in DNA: TGTGCCATCAGTGAAGGACTAGCGGCCACAGATACGCAGTATTTT.

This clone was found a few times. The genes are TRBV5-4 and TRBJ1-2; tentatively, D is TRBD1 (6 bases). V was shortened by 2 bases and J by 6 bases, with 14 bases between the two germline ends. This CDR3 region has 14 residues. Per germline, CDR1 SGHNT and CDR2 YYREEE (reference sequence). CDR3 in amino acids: CASSLQGVRDGYTF. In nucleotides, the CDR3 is TGTGCCAGCAGCTTACAGGGAGTGAGAGATGGCTACACCTTC.

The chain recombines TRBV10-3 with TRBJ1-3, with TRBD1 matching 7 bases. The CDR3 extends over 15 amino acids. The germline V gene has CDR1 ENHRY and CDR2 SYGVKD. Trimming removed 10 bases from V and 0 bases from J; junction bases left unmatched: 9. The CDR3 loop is CASGTVQHSGNTIYF. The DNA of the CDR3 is TGTGCCAGTGGGACAGTCCAACACTCTGGAAACACCATATATTTT.

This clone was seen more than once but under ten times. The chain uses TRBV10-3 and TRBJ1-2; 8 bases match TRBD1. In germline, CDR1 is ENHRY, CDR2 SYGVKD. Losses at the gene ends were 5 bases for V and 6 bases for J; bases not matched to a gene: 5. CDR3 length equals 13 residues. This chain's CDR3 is CAISIGQGDGYTF. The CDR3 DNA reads TGTGCCATCAGTATCGGACAGGGTGATGGCTACACCTTC.

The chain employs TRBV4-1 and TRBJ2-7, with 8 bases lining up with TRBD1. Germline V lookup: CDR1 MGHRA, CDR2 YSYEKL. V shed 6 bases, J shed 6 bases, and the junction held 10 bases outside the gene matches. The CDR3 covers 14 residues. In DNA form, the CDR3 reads TGCGCCAGCAGTTATTCAACAGGGGGAGGCGAGCAGTACTTC. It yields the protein CASSYSTGGGEQYF.

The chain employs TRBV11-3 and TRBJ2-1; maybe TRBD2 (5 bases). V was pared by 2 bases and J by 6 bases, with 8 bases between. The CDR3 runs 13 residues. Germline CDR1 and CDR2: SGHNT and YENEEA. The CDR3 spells CASSLSRGNEQFF. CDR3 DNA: TGTGCCAGCAGCTTAAGTCGGGGCAATGAGCAGTTCTTC.

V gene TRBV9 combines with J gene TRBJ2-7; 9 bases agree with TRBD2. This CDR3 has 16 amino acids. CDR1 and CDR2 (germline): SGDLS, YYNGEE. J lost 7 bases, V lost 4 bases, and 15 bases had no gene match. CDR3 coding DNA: TGTGCCAGCAGCATCCAGGGACTAGCCGGGGTAGCGGAGCAGTACTTC. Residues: CASSIQGLAGVAEQYF.